The T cell receptor (beta chain) described here comes from a study of T cell repertoires in cytomegalovirus infection. The overall study: Matching HLA type, along with CMV infection, was indicated by public TCR beta signatures.

This CDR3 spans 14 amino acids. V was clipped by 4 bases and J by 6 bases; unmatched bases: 3. The germline CDR1 and CDR2 sequences are PRHDT and FYEKMQ (reference sequence). Study results and caveats: HLA-C-restricted TCR beta clonotypes specific for CMV led the ex vivo response. CMV carriers with the relevant HLA were identified by cumulative public TCR beta family frequency.

TCRdb reprocessed the reads via MiXCR and lists one record per CDR3 protein. The sample has under 150,000 distinct CDR3 sequences, 7.5% to 9% seen once. This clonotype was observed a few times. Its antigen is still unknown. This receptor was identified in a human donor in good health (CMV status not recorded). Some clones in this sample may be carry-over from other donors' samples. The chain joins TRBV13 to TRBJ1-6, with 7 bases aligning to TRBD1. Source material: PBMCs. CDR3 sequence reads: CASSSGTANSPLHF. DNA of the CDR3: TGTGCCAGCAGCTCCGGGACAGCTAATTCACCCCTCCACTTT.